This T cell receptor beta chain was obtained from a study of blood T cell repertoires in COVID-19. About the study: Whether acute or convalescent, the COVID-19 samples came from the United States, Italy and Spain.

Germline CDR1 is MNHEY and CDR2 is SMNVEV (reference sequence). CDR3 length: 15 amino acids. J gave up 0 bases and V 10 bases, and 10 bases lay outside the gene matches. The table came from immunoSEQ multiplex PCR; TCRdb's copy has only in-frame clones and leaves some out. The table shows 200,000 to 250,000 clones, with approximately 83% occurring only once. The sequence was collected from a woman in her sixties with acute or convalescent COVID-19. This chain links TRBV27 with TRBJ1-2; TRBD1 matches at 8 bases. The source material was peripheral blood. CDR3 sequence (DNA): TGTGCCACCGGCCGGACAGGGCCTACTAACTATGGCTACACCTTC. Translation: CATGRTGPTNYGYTF.